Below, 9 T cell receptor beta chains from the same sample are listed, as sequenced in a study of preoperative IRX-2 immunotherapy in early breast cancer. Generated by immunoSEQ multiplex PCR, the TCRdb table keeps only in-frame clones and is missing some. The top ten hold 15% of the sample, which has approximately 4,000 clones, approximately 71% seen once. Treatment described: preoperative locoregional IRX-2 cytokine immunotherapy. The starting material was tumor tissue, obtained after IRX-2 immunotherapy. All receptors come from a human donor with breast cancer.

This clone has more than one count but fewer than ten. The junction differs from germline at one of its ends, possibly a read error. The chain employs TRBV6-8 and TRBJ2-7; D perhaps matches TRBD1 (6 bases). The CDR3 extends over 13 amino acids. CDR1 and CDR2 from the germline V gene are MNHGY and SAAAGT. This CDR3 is CAISLTGDYEQYF. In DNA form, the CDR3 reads TGTGCCATCAGTCTGACAGGAGACTACGAGCAGTACTTC.

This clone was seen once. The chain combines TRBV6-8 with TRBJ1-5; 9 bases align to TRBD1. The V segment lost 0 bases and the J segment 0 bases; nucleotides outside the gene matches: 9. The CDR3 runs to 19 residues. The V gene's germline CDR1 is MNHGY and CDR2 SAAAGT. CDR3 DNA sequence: TGTGCCAGCAGTTACTCGACAGGGGGGCCTGATTATAGCAATCAGCCCCAGCATTTT. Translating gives CASSYSTGGPDYSNQPQHF.

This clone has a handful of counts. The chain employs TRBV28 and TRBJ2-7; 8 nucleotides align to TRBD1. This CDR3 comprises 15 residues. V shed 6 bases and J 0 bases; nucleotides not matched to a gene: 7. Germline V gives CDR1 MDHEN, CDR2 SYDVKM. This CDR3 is CASRDTGGGSYEQYF. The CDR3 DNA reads TGTGCCAGCAGGGATACAGGGGGAGGCTCCTACGAGCAGTACTTC.

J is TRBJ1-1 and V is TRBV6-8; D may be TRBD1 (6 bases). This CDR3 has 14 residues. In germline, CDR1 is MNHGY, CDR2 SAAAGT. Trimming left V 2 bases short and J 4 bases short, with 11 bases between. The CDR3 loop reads CASSYQGTRTEAFF. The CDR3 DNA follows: TGTGCCAGCAGTTACCAGGGGACTCGCACTGAAGCTTTCTTT.

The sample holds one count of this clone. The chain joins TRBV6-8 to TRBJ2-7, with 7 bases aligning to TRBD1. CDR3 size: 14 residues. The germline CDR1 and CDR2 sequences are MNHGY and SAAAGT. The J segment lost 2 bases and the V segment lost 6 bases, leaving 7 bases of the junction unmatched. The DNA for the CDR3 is TGTGCCAGCAGGGAAGACAGGGCTCCCTACGAGCAGTACTTC. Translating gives CASREDRAPYEQYF.

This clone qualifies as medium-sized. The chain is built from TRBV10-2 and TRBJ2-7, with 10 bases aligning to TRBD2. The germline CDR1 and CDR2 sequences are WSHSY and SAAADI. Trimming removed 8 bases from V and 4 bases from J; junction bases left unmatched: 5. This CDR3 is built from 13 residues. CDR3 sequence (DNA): TGCGCCAGCTTAGGGACTAGCGTGTACGAGCAGTACTTC. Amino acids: CASLGTSVYEQYF.

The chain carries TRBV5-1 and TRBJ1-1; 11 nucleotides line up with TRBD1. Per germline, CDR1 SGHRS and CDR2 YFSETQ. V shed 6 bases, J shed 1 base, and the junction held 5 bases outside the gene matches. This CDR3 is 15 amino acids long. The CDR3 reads CASTPDRGRNTEAFF. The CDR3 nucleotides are TGCGCCAGCACCCCGGACAGGGGGCGGAACACTGAAGCTTTCTTT.

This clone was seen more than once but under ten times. The CDR3 coding sequence is TGCGCCAGCATCGCGGGAGGGGTGTACGAGCAGTACTTC. Translated, it gives CASIAGGVYEQYF. The chain links TRBV10-2 to TRBJ2-7; 9 positions match TRBD2. The CDR3 length is 13 residues. Trimming at V came to 7 bases and at J to 4 bases, leaving 5 bases not matched to a gene. Germline CDR1 and CDR2: WSHSY and SAAADI.

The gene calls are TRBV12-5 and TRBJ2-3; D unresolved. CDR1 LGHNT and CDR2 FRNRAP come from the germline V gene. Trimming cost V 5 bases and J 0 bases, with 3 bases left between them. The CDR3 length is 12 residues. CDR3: CASGVSTDTQYF. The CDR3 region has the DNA TGTGCTAGTGGTGTGAGCACAGATACGCAGTATTTT.